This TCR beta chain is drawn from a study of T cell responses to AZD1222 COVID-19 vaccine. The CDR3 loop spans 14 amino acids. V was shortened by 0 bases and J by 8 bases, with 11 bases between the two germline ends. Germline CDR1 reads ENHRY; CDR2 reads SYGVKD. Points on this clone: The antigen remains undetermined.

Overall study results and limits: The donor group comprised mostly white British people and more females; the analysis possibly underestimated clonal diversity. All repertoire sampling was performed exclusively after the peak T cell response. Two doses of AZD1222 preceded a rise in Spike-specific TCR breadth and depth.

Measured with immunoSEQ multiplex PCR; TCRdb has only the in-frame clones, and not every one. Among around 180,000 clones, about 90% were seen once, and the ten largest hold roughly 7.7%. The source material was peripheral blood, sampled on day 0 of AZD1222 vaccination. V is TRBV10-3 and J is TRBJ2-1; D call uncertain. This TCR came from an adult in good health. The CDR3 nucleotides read TGTGCCATCAGTGAGTCGAGCAGGATCCATGAGCAGTTCTTC. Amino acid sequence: CAISESSRIHEQFF.